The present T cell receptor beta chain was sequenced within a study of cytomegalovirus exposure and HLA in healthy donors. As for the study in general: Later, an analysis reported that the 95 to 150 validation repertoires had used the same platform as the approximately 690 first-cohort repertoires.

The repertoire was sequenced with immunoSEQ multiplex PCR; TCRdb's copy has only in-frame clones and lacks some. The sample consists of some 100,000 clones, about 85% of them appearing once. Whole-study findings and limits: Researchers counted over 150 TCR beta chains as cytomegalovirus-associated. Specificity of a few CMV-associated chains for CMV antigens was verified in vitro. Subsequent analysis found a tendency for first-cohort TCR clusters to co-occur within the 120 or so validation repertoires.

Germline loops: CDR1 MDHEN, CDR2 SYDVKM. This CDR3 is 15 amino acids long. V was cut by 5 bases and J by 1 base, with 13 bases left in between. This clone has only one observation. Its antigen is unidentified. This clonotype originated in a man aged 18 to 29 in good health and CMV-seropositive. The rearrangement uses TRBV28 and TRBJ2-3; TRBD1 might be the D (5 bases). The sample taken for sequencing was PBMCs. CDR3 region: CASSKLGLGTDTQYF. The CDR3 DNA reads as TGTGCCAGCAGTAAGCTGGGGCTGGGCACAGATACGCAGTATTTT.